This T cell receptor (beta chain) was sequenced during a study of blood T cell repertoires in COVID-19. Overall study: There were acute and convalescent COVID-19 samples, and they came from the United States, Italy and Spain.

In the authors' methods: Estimated nucleated cell counts came from reference gene primer amplification. Assay: immunoSEQ multiplex PCR; the TCRdb copy retains only in-frame clones and omits some. D and trimming come from the DNA, and the V and J calls and clone size come from that table. Of 200,000 to 300,000 clones in the sample, approximately 83% are singletons; the top ten hold around 2%. Sequencing used peripheral blood. The clonotype was recovered from a man aged 25 to 40 who had recovered from COVID-19.

Here the CDR3 reads CASSFGQRHNSPLHF. The CDR3 DNA sequence: TGTGCCAGCAGCTTCGGACAGAGACATAATTCACCCCTCCACTTT. The rearrangement uses TRBV5-8 and TRBJ1-6; D is possibly TRBD1 (6 bases). The germline gives CDR1 SGHTS, CDR2 YDEGEE. CDR3 size: 15 residues. Between the trimmed V and J ends, which lost 2 bases and 5 bases, there was a span of 11 bases. The whole variable domain, filled in from reference TRBV5-8 and TRBJ1-6, reads EAGVTQSPTHLIKTRGQQATLRCSPISGHTSVYWYQQALGLGLQFLLWYDEGEERNRGNFPPRFSGRQFPNYSSELNVNALELEDSALYLCASSFGQRHNSPLHFGNGTRLTVT.